This T cell receptor (beta chain) was retrieved from a study of CD8+ T cells in alopecia areata. The study, taken as a whole, reports: Alphabeta T cells residing in normal skin are also sequenced in scalp samples.

Investigators isolated RNA and reverse transcribed it into cDNA to act as the sequencing template. Using immunoSEQ multiplex PCR, the repertoire was profiled, and TCRdb retains in-frame clones only, with some absent. The table lists about 200,000 clones, approximately 53% of them singletons. This clone showed up just a few times. As yet, its antigen is unknown. The V gene lost 5 bases and the J gene lost 1 base, with 8 bases spanning the gap. Germline V gene data show CDR1 as SNHLY and CDR2 as FYNNEI. The CDR3 is 13 residues long. The V and J genes are TRBV2 and TRBJ1-1; no definite D call. The sample consisted of CD8+ T cells sorted from blood. This clonotype originated in a human donor in good health. CDR3 protein: CASSTEPNTEAFF. Written as DNA, the CDR3 is TGTGCCAGCAGTACGGAGCCGAACACTGAAGCTTTCTTT.